This entry features one TCR beta chain sequence. Its antigen is not identified. The CDR3 runs 16 residues. Germline CDR1 MNHEY, CDR2 SVGEGT. Unmatched junction bases numbered 6, after V lost 6 bases and J lost 4 bases. Sequence data for DNA of cultured CD4+ T cells were generated by the Oncomine TCR Beta short-read assay. TCRdb processed the PCR reads anew with MiXCR; each CDR3 protein has one entry. The data contain approximately 7,300 distinct CDR3 sequences, roughly 40% of them seen just once; the ten biggest clones take up about a third. These data come from a study of vaccination and CD4 T cells after COVID-19. This sample's treatment: approximately nine-day PBMC culture with coronavirus spike peptide pools or control peptides (ViraFEST assay). These CD4+ T cells came from an unexposed donor, sampled before the COVID-19 pandemic (2011-2018).

The rearrangement links TRBV6-2 or TRBV6-3 to TRBJ2-2, with 12 positions matching TRBD2. This clonotype originated in a human donor in good health. The material sequenced was CD4+ T cells from blood, cultured in vitro. The CDR3 DNA sequence: TGTGCCAGCAGCTCCCTAGCGGGGGGGCCCACCGGGGAGCTGTTTTTT. Encoded protein: CASSSLAGGPTGELFF.